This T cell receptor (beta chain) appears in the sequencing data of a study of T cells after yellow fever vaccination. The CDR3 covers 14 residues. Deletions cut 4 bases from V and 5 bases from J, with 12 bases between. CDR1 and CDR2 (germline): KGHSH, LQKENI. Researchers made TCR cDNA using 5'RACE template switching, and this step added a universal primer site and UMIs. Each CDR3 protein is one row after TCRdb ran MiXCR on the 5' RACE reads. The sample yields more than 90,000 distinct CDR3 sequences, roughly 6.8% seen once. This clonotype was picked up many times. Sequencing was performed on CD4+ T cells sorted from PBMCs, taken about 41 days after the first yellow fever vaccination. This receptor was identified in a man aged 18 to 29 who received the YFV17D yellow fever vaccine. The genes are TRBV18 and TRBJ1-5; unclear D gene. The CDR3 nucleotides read TGTGCCAGCTCACAAGGATTTGGGGATCAGCCCCAGCATTTT. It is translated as CASSQGFGDQPQHF.